Each of the 14 T cell receptor beta chains below was sequenced from the same sample in a study of blood T cell repertoires in COVID-19. Profiled with immunoSEQ multiplex PCR; TCRdb holds only in-frame clones, not every one. The profile covers about 78,000 clones, with 86% appearing a single time and about 5% taken by the ten largest. The sample comprised peripheral blood. The receptor source for this set is a man aged 50 or older with active or convalescent COVID-19.

The chain recombines TRBV7-9 with TRBJ2-1; D unresolved. V was trimmed by 1 base and J by 7 bases, leaving 5 bases between them. The CDR3 consists of 12 residues. Per the germline V gene, CDR1 is SEHNR and CDR2 is FQNEAQ (reference sequence). The chain's CDR3 is CASSLGDNEQFF. The CDR3 DNA reads TGTGCCAGCAGCTTAGGAGATAATGAGCAGTTCTTC.

The chain is built from TRBV19 and TRBJ1-5, with 8 positions matching TRBD1. The CDR3 sequence is 14 residues long. V lost 6 bases to trimming and J lost 7 bases; unmatched junction nucleotides: 8. Germline CDR1 reads LNHDA; CDR2 reads SQIVND (reference sequence). CDR3 in DNA: TGTGCCAGTAGGCAGACAGGGGCGGACCAGCCCCAGCATTTT. This sequence encodes CASRQTGADQPQHF.

The chain carries TRBV2 and TRBJ1-1; D not certain. The ends were cut back, 10 bases at V and 3 bases at J, with 9 bases in the middle. Germline V gene data show CDR1 as SNHLY and CDR2 as FYNNEI. CDR3 size: 11 residues. CDR3 loop: CATPRDTEAFF. Here the CDR3 DNA reads TGTGCCACCCCCCGGGACACTGAAGCTTTCTTT.

The chain employs TRBV2 and TRBJ2-4, with 7 positions matching TRBD1. V shed 8 bases, J shed 4 bases, and the junction held 2 bases outside the gene matches. Germline V lookup: CDR1 SNHLY, CDR2 FYNNEI. The CDR3 sequence is 12 residues long. CDR3 DNA sequence: TGTGCCAGCGGGACAGAGAAAAACATTCAGTACTTC. This translates into CASGTEKNIQYF.

The CDR3 nucleotides read TGCGCCAGCAGGACGAGACCAGGGGGCTGCAATGAGCAGTTCTTC. Translated: CASRTRPGGCNEQFF. The rearrangement joins TRBV23-1 to TRBJ2-1, with 8 positions matching TRBD1. TRBV23-1 falls under the ORF class, with uncertain function. The CDR3 is 15 residues long. After removal of 6 bases from V and 6 bases from J, the junction contained 10 bases not matched to a gene.

V is TRBV5-1 and J is TRBJ2-7, with a weak D call TRBD2 (7 bases). Trimming removed 0 bases from V and 2 bases from J, with 12 bases in between. The CDR3 is 15 amino acids. Looked up from germline, CDR1 is SGHRS and CDR2 is YFSETQ. CDR3 bases: TGCGCCAGCAGCTTGGATCCGGGGGGCCCCTACGAGCAGTACGTC. Translating it yields CASSLDPGGPYEQYV.

The gene calls are TRBV5-1 and TRBJ1-4; TRBD1 is a possible D gene (5 bases). CDR3 length: 14 amino acids. Germline V CDR1 and CDR2: SGHRS, YFSETQ. The V gene lost 4 bases and the J gene lost 6 bases, with 13 bases spanning the gap. The CDR3: CASSPGSRDEKLFF. The DNA of the CDR3 is TGCGCCAGCAGCCCCGGGTCCAGGGATGAAAAACTGTTTTTT.

The chain joins TRBV10-3 to TRBJ1-1; TRBD1 agrees at 9 bases. Germline CDR1 is ENHRY and CDR2 is SYGVKD. V was clipped by 10 bases and J by 3 bases; unmatched bases: 3. The CDR3 is 12 amino acids. The CDR3 DNA follows: TGTGCCAACCGGGACAGGGACACTGAAGCTTTCTTT. It is translated as CANRDRDTEAFF.

This chain joins TRBV10-3 and TRBJ2-5, with TRBD2 matching over 11 bases. This CDR3 is 16 amino acids long. The V gene end was trimmed by 10 bases and the J gene end by 3 bases; junction bases not matched to a gene: 13. Germline V gene lookup returns CDR1 ENHRY and CDR2 SYGVKD. Here the CDR3 reads CATGTSGTSGKETQYF. In DNA form, the CDR3 reads TGTGCCACAGGGACATCCGGGACTAGCGGAAAAGAGACCCAGTACTTC.

The V gene is TRBV4-3, the J gene TRBJ2-3; D is possibly TRBD2 (5 bases). V shed 0 bases and J shed 0 bases, with 19 bases lying between them. The CDR3 totals 19 residues. Germline loops: CDR1 LGHNA, CDR2 YSLEER. In DNA, the CDR3 is TGCGCCAGCAGCCAAGAGGGGAGTTGGACGGGGAGTAGCACAGATACGCAGTATTTT. Encoded protein: CASSQEGSWTGSSTDTQYF.

This clone has a handful of counts. The chain combines TRBV7-2 with TRBJ2-7; TRBD1 matches at 7 bases. The V gene end was trimmed by 4 bases and the J gene end by 3 bases; junction bases not matched to a gene: 3. CDR3 length: 13 residues. Per germline, CDR1 SGHTA and CDR2 FQGNSA. CDR3 DNA sequence: TGTGCCAGCAGCTCGTACAGGGGCTACGAGCAGTACTTC. It codes for CASSSYRGYEQYF.

The V and J genes are TRBV4-1 and TRBJ2-7; no clear D. CDR3 length: 13 amino acids. Germline lookup yields CDR1 MGHRA and CDR2 YSYEKL. Trimming removed 1 base at V and 5 bases at J, with 9 bases between. CDR3 DNA sequence: TGCGCCAGCAGCCAAGCGAGGTTCCACGAGCAGTACGTC. Translated: CASSQARFHEQYV.

This clone was seen more than once but under ten times. The rearrangement links TRBV10-1 to TRBJ2-3; 13 nucleotides align to TRBD2. The J segment lost 7 bases and the V segment lost 0 bases, leaving 4 bases of the junction unmatched. The CDR3 totals 16 residues. CDR1 WNHNN and CDR2 SYGVQD come from the germline V gene (reference sequence). In DNA, the CDR3 is TGCGCCAGCAGTGAGTCGACTAGCGGGGGGTCACATACGCAGTATTTT. As protein: CASSESTSGGSHTQYF.

The CDR3 DNA is TGCGCCAGCAGCTTGGCCATTGGACTTCAAGAGACCCAGTACTTC. It specifies CASSLAIGLQETQYF. The rearrangement links TRBV5-1 to TRBJ2-5; D might be TRBD2 (5 bases). This CDR3 is built from 15 residues. Germline CDR1 and CDR2: SGHRS and YFSETQ. The ends were cut back, 0 bases at V and 2 bases at J, with 11 bases in the middle.